The 4 T cell receptor beta chains in this list originate from one sample, sequenced in a study of T cell responses to AZD1222 COVID-19 vaccine. Produced via immunoSEQ multiplex PCR; TCRdb's table is partial and in-frame only. The table records 84,000 or so clones, over 85% of them present only once. Sequenced material: peripheral blood, taken on day 0 of AZD1222 vaccination. The receptors were sampled from an adult in good health.

The chain employs TRBV5-4 and TRBJ2-1, with TRBD2 identical over 7 bases. V shed 0 bases, J shed 5 bases, and the junction held 5 bases outside the gene matches. There are 15 residues in the CDR3. CDR1 SGHNT and CDR2 YYREEE come from the germline V gene (reference sequence). CDR3 loop: CASSLEPSGDNEQFF. The CDR3 DNA reads as TGTGCCAGCAGCTTGGAGCCTAGCGGCGACAATGAGCAGTTCTTC.

This sequence joins TRBV14 and TRBJ1-1; a possible D gene is TRBD1 (5 bases). V lost 4 bases, J lost 0 bases, and 12 bases lay in between. The CDR3 is 15 residues long. Germline CDR1 SGHDN, CDR2 FVKESK. CDR3 residues: CASSPTTGMNTEAFF. CDR3 DNA sequence: TGTGCCAGCAGCCCAACTACAGGCATGAACACTGAAGCTTTCTTT.

This clone was observed once. J is TRBJ1-4 and V is TRBV5-1, with 7 bases lining up with TRBD1. The CDR3 runs to 14 residues. Trimming at V came to 6 bases and at J to 3 bases, leaving 5 bases not matched to a gene. Germline CDR1 and CDR2: SGHRS and YFSETQ. CDR3 nucleotide sequence: TGCGCCAGCACAACAGGGGACCCTAATGAAAAACTGTTTTTT. Protein product: CASTTGDPNEKLFF.

The table lists this clone with a count of one. The J gene is TRBJ2-2, the V gene TRBV2; D ambiguous. Trimming cost V 4 bases and J 5 bases, with 14 bases left between them. The CDR3 contains 15 residues. Germline V lookup: CDR1 SNHLY, CDR2 FYNNEI. The DNA of the CDR3 is TGTGCCAGCAGTGCGATGGGTATCAGAACCGGGGAGCTGTTTTTT. Translated: CASSAMGIRTGELFF.